The rows below give T cell receptor beta chains drawn from one sample of a study of cytomegalovirus exposure and HLA in healthy donors. The method was immunoSEQ multiplex PCR; TCRdb's version includes in-frame clones alone and lacks a portion of them. The profile shows 90,000 to 120,000 clones, 82% of them singletons. Sequencing was carried out using PBMCs. The origin of the receptors is a man aged 25 to 45 in good health and CMV-seropositive. Both conserved end residues are part of each CDR3. Fields, in order: CDR3 protein, CDR3 DNA, D gene, V gene, clone size, J gene. The D gene is left open where the match is weak. Only part of the rows carry a size: once, few, many, or a class if the clone is expanded.

CDR3aa: CASSFVGQTYGYTF; CDR3nt: TGCGCCAGCAGCTTTGTTGGGCAGACCTATGGCTACACCTTC; d_gene: -; v_gene: TRBV5-1; abundance: -; j_gene: TRBJ1-2
CDR3aa: CASSLGGRGPYGYTF; CDR3nt: TGTGCCAGCAGCTTGGGTGGCAGGGGGCCCTATGGCTACACCTTC; d_gene: TRBD1; v_gene: TRBV5-6; abundance: -; j_gene: TRBJ1-2
CDR3aa: CASSPQRGGYEQYF; CDR3nt: TGTGCCAGCAGCCCACAGCGGGGGGGCTACGAGCAGTACTTC; d_gene: TRBD2; v_gene: TRBV9; abundance: -; j_gene: TRBJ2-7
CDR3aa: CASSARTATNEKLFF; CDR3nt: TGTGCCAGCAGTGCTAGGACAGCAACTAATGAAAAACTGTTTTTT; d_gene: -; v_gene: TRBV6-1; abundance: once; j_gene: TRBJ1-4
CDR3aa: CASSFEGAGYGYTF; CDR3nt: TGCGCCAGCAGCTTCGAAGGGGCCGGATATGGCTACACCTTC; d_gene: -; v_gene: TRBV5-1; abundance: once; j_gene: TRBJ1-2
CDR3aa: CASSDTGGRETQYF; CDR3nt: TGCGCCAGCAGCGACACGGGGGGGCGGGAGACCCAGTACTTC; d_gene: TRBD2; v_gene: TRBV10-1; abundance: -; j_gene: TRBJ2-5
CDR3aa: CASSHLGLAWDTQYF; CDR3nt: TGTGCCAGCAGCCATCTCGGACTAGCCTGGGATACGCAGTATTTT; d_gene: TRBD2; v_gene: TRBV5-4; abundance: -; j_gene: TRBJ2-3
CDR3aa: CASSTRLAGVGYTGELFF; CDR3nt: TGTGCCAGTAGTACCCGACTAGCGGGAGTGGGTTACACCGGGGAGCTGTTTTTT; d_gene: TRBD2; v_gene: TRBV19; abundance: -; j_gene: TRBJ2-2
CDR3aa: CASTYTPNTGELFF; CDR3nt: TGTGCCAGCACTTACACCCCGAACACCGGGGAGCTGTTTTTT; d_gene: -; v_gene: TRBV2; abundance: -; j_gene: TRBJ2-2
CDR3aa: CASSISRDRGVLDTEAFF; CDR3nt: TGTGCCAGTAGTATATCACGGGACAGGGGGGTGTTGGACACTGAAGCTTTCTTT; d_gene: TRBD1; v_gene: TRBV19; abundance: once; j_gene: TRBJ1-1
CDR3aa: CASSPDSRTNYGYTF; CDR3nt: TGTGCCAGCAGCCCTGACAGCCGCACCAACTATGGCTACACCTTC; d_gene: -; v_gene: TRBV7-2; abundance: -; j_gene: TRBJ1-2
CDR3aa: CASSEGAGAETQYF; CDR3nt: TGCGCCAGCAGCGAGGGGGCAGGGGCGGAGACCCAGTACTTC; d_gene: TRBD1; v_gene: TRBV5-1; abundance: -; j_gene: TRBJ2-5
CDR3aa: CASSLGRGLPKEAQYF; CDR3nt: TGTGCCAGCAGCCTAGGGCGGGGACTTCCAAAAGAGGCCCAGTACTTC; d_gene: -; v_gene: TRBV7-8; abundance: -; j_gene: TRBJ2-5
CDR3aa: CASSFRNYGYTF; CDR3nt: TGTGCCAGCAGCTTCAGAAACTATGGCTACACCTTC; d_gene: -; v_gene: TRBV11-2; abundance: few; j_gene: TRBJ1-2
CDR3aa: CASSLQLTGANYGYTF; CDR3nt: TGTGCCAGCAGTTTACAACTGACAGGAGCCAACTATGGCTACACCTTC; d_gene: -; v_gene: TRBV6-5; abundance: -; j_gene: TRBJ1-2
CDR3aa: CASSGPGTNTEAFF; CDR3nt: TGTGCCAGCAGTGGTCCGGGAACGAACACTGAAGCTTTCTTT; d_gene: -; v_gene: TRBV6-1; abundance: -; j_gene: TRBJ1-1
CDR3aa: CTSSQERDRGIGANVLTF; CDR3nt: TGTACCAGCAGCCAAGAAAGGGACAGGGGTATTGGGGCCAACGTCCTGACTTTC; d_gene: TRBD1; v_gene: TRBV4-2; abundance: -; j_gene: TRBJ2-6
CDR3aa: CASSEGTGGQETQYF; CDR3nt: TGTGCCAGCAGTGAAGGAACAGGGGGCCAGGAGACCCAGTACTTC; d_gene: TRBD1; v_gene: TRBV6-1; abundance: -; j_gene: TRBJ2-5
CDR3aa: CASSQASGARSTQYF; CDR3nt: TGTGCCAGCAGCCAGGCTAGCGGGGCGCGGTCGACCCAGTACTTC; d_gene: TRBD2; v_gene: TRBV5-4; abundance: -; j_gene: TRBJ2-5
CDR3aa: CASSYGNSNQPQHF; CDR3nt: TGTGCCAGCAGTTACGGGAATAGCAATCAGCCCCAGCATTTT; d_gene: -; v_gene: TRBV27; abundance: once; j_gene: TRBJ1-5
CDR3aa: CASTLAGGPGETQYF; CDR3nt: TGTGCCAGCACCCTAGCGGGGGGGCCAGGGGAGACCCAGTACTTC; d_gene: TRBD2; v_gene: TRBV2; abundance: -; j_gene: TRBJ2-5
CDR3aa: CASSTWGQGARDTQYF; CDR3nt: TGTGCCAGCAGCACTTGGGGGCAGGGGGCTAGAGATACGCAGTATTTT; d_gene: TRBD1; v_gene: TRBV11-2; abundance: -; j_gene: TRBJ2-3
CDR3aa: CASSQAMGGLYNEQFF; CDR3nt: TGCGCCAGCAGCCAAGCGATGGGGGGACTCTACAATGAGCAGTTCTTC; d_gene: -; v_gene: TRBV4-1; abundance: once; j_gene: TRBJ2-1
CDR3aa: CAWSFWGVQETQYF; CDR3nt: TGTGCCTGGAGCTTCTGGGGGGTTCAAGAGACCCAGTACTTC; d_gene: -; v_gene: TRBV30; abundance: -; j_gene: TRBJ2-5
CDR3aa: CASSARQGGGEQYF; CDR3nt: TGTGCCAGTAGTGCTCGACAGGGGGGAGGCGAGCAGTACTTC; d_gene: TRBD1; v_gene: TRBV19; abundance: -; j_gene: TRBJ2-7
CDR3aa: CASSDSADYNEQFF; CDR3nt: TGTGCCAGCAGTGACTCAGCCGATTACAATGAGCAGTTCTTC; d_gene: -; v_gene: TRBV6-4; abundance: once; j_gene: TRBJ2-1
CDR3aa: CASSVVLGDTEAFF; CDR3nt: TGTGCCAGCAGCGTAGTTCTGGGAGACACTGAAGCTTTCTTT; d_gene: -; v_gene: TRBV9; abundance: -; j_gene: TRBJ1-1
CDR3aa: CASSEYSGGTDTQYF; CDR3nt: TGTGCCAGCAGTGAATATAGCGGGGGCACAGATACGCAGTATTTT; d_gene: TRBD2; v_gene: TRBV6-1; abundance: -; j_gene: TRBJ2-3
CDR3aa: CASSSPSGVEETQYF; CDR3nt: TGTGCCAGCAGTTCACCTAGCGGGGTAGAAGAGACCCAGTACTTC; d_gene: TRBD2; v_gene: TRBV6-1; abundance: -; j_gene: TRBJ2-5
CDR3aa: CASSFRDEPQETQYF; CDR3nt: TGTGCTAGCAGCTTCAGGGATGAGCCACAAGAGACCCAGTACTTC; d_gene: -; v_gene: TRBV7-7; abundance: -; j_gene: TRBJ2-5
CDR3aa: CASSFYANTDTQYF; CDR3nt: TGTGCCAGCAGCTTCTATGCAAACACAGATACGCAGTATTTT; d_gene: -; v_gene: TRBV5-5; abundance: -; j_gene: TRBJ2-3
CDR3aa: CSVEGAGGYNEQFF; CDR3nt: TGCAGCGTTGAGGGAGCGGGGGGGTACAATGAGCAGTTCTTC; d_gene: TRBD2; v_gene: TRBV29-1; abundance: -; j_gene: TRBJ2-1
CDR3aa: CASSQATGSPYEQYF; CDR3nt: TGTGCCAGCAGCCAAGCGACAGGGTCTCCCTACGAGCAGTACTTC; d_gene: TRBD1; v_gene: TRBV5-4; abundance: -; j_gene: TRBJ2-7
CDR3aa: CASSPGQGGFKSTEAFF; CDR3nt: TGCGCCAGCAGTCCGGGACAGGGGGGATTCAAGAGCACTGAAGCTTTCTTT; d_gene: TRBD1; v_gene: TRBV5-1; abundance: -; j_gene: TRBJ1-1
CDR3aa: CASSQGNDYFLNEQYF; CDR3nt: TGCGCCAGCAGCCAAGGAAACGACTATTTCCTAAACGAGCAGTACTTC; d_gene: -; v_gene: TRBV4-1; abundance: few; j_gene: TRBJ2-7
CDR3aa: CSSSPYAGLNEQFF; CDR3nt: TGTTCCAGCAGCCCCTATGCAGGACTCAATGAGCAGTTCTTC; d_gene: -; v_gene: TRBV7-9; abundance: -; j_gene: TRBJ2-1
CDR3aa: CASSLHGGDTEAFF; CDR3nt: TGTGCCAGCAGCTTACACGGAGGGGACACTGAAGCTTTCTTT; d_gene: -; v_gene: TRBV7-9; abundance: -; j_gene: TRBJ1-1
CDR3aa: CASSSGTSAGELFF; CDR3nt: TGTGCCAGCAGCTCAGGGACTAGTGCAGGGGAGCTGTTTTTT; d_gene: TRBD2; v_gene: TRBV7-2; abundance: -; j_gene: TRBJ2-2
CDR3aa: CASSPEDRGTEAFF; CDR3nt: TGTGCCAGCAGCCCCGAGGACAGGGGAACTGAAGCTTTCTTT; d_gene: TRBD1; v_gene: TRBV9; abundance: -; j_gene: TRBJ1-1